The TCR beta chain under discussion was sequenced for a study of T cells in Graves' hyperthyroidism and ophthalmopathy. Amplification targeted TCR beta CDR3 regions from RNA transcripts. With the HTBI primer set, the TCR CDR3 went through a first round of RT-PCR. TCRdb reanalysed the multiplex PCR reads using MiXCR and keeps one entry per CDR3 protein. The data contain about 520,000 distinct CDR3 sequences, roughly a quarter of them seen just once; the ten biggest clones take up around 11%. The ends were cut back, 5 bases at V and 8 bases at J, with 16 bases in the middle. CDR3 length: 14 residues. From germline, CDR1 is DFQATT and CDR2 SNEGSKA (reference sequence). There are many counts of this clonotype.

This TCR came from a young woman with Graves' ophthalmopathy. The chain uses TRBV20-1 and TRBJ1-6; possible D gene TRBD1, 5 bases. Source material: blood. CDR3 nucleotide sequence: TGCAGTGCTCCGGCGGGGGGTGGGGATTCACCCCTCCACTTT. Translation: CSAPAGGGDSPLHF.